Sequencing of this T cell receptor (beta chain) was carried out in a study of blood T cell repertoires in COVID-19. Looked up from germline, CDR1 is SGHRS and CDR2 is YFSETQ. This CDR3 region has 15 residues. Trimming took off 4 bases at V and 4 bases at J, with 15 bases between the two ends. Using immunoSEQ multiplex PCR, the repertoire was profiled, and TCRdb retains in-frame clones only, with some absent. The data contain 250,000 to 300,000 clones, less than 90% of them singletons. The receptor's source is a man aged 55 to 69 who had recovered from COVID-19. The J gene is TRBJ2-1, the V gene TRBV5-1, with a weak D call TRBD2 (6 bases). Sequenced input: peripheral blood. Here the CDR3 reads CASSRGLQKYNEQFF. The CDR3 DNA is TGCGCCAGCAGCAGGGGACTGCAAAAGTACAATGAGCAGTTCTTC.